This T cell receptor (beta chain) was obtained from a study of identical twins. Germline V CDR1 and CDR2: DFQATT, SNEGSKA (reference sequence). V was clipped by 6 bases and J by 5 bases, with 17 bases between them. The CDR3 length is 15 residues. One entry per CDR3 protein results from TCRdb running MiXCR on the 5' RACE reads. The sample gives 1.5 million to 2 million distinct CDR3 sequences, 32% of which show up once; about 0.3% is in the top ten. Findings and caveats of the study: The more abundant beta clonotypes in cord blood had fewer insertions, and memory repertoires did not show this. Not following the same donors, the study drew its conclusions from cross-sectional statistical analysis.

This clonotype was counted only a few times. No antigen is known for it. The sample taken for sequencing was cord blood. The sequence was collected from a newborn girl in good health. The chain combines TRBV20-1 with TRBJ1-6; D gene uncertain. This chain's CDR3 is CSARIRFADNSPLHF. As DNA, the CDR3 is TGCAGTGCGCGAATTAGGTTCGCCGATAATTCACCCCTCCACTTT.